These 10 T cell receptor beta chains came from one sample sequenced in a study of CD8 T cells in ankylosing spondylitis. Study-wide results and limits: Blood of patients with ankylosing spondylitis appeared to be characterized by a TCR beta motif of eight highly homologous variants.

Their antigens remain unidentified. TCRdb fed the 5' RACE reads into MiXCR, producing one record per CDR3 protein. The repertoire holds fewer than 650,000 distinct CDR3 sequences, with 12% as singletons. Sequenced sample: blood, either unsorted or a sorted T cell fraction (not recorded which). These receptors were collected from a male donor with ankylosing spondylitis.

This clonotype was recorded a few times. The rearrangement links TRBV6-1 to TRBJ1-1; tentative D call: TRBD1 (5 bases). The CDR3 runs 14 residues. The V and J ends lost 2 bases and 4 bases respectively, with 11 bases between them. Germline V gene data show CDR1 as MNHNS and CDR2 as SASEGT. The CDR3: CASSELGGGTEAFF. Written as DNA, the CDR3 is TGTGCCAGCAGTGAACTTGGGGGGGGCACTGAAGCTTTCTTT.

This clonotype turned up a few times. The DNA of the CDR3 is TGTGCCAGCAGTACGACTAACACAGATACGCAGTATTTT. Translation gives CASSTTNTDTQYF. This sequence joins TRBV12-3 or TRBV12-4 and TRBJ2-3; TRBD2 is a possible D gene (5 bases). There are 13 residues in the CDR3. V was trimmed by 5 bases and J by 2 bases, leaving 8 bases between them.

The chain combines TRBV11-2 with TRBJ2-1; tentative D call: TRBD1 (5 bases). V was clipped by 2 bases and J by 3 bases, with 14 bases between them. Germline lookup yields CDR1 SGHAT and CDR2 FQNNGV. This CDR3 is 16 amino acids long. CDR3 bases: TGTGCCAGCAGCTTACGCCTAACAGGTATCTACAATGAGCAGTTCTTC. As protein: CASSLRLTGIYNEQFF.

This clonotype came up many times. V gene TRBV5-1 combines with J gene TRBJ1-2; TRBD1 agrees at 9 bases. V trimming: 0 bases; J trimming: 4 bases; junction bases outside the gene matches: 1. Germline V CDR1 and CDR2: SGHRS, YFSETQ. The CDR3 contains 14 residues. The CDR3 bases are TGCGCCAGCAGCTTGGGGGACAGGGTCTATGGCTACACCTTC. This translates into CASSLGDRVYGYTF.

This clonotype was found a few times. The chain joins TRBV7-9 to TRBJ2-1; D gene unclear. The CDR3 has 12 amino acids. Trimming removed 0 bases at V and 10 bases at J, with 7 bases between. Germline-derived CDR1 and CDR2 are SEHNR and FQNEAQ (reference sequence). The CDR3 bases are TGTGCCAGCAGCTTAGCTTCCCTAGAGCAGTTCTTC. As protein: CASSLASLEQFF.

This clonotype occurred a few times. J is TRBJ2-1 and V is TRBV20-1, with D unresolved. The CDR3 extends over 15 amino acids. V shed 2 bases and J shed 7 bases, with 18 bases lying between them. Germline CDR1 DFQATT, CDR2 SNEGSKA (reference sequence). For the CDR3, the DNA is TGCAGTGCTAGATCCGACTGGGCGGTGATAAATGAGCAGTTCTTC. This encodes CSARSDWAVINEQFF.

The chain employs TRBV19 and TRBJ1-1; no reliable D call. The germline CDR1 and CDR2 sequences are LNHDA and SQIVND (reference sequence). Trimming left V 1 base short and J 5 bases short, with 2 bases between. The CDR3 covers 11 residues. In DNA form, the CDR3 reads TGTGCCAGTAGTATAGGGACTGAAGCTTTCTTT. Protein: CASSIGTEAFF.

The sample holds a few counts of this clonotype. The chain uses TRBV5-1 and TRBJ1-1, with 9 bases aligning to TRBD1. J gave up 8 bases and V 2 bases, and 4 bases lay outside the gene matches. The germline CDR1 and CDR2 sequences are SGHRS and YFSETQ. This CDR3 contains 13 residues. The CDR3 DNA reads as TGCGCCAGCAGCTTTACAGGGGGCTTGGAAGCTTTCTTT. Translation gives CASSFTGGLEAFF.

The CDR3 loop is CASSEASRTSGNNEQFF. In nucleotides, the CDR3 is TGTGCCAGCAGTGAAGCGTCTAGGACTAGCGGGAACAATGAGCAGTTCTTC. The V call is TRBV2, the J call TRBJ2-1, with 12 nucleotides matching TRBD2. Germline V gene sequence: CDR1 SNHLY, CDR2 FYNNEI. The CDR3 is 17 residues long. Germline trimming cut 0 bases from V and 5 bases from J; bases unmatched to any gene: 5.

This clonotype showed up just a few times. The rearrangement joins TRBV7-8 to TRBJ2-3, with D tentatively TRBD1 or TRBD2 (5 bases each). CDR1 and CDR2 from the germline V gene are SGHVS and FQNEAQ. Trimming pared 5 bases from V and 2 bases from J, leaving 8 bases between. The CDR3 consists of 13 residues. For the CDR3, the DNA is TGTGCCAGCAGCGCCGGGACCACAGATACGCAGTATTTT. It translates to CASSAGTTDTQYF.